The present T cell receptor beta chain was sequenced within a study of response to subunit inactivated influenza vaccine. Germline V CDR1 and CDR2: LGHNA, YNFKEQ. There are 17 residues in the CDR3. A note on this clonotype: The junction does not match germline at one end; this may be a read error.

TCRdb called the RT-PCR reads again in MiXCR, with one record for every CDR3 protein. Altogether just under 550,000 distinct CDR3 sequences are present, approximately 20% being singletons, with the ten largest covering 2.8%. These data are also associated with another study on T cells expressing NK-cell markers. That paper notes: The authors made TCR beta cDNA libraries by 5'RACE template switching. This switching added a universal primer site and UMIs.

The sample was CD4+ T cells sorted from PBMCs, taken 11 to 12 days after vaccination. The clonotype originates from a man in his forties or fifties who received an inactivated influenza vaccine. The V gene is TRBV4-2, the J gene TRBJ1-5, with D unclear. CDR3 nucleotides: TGTGCCAGCAGCAAAGAAGAGACACGGTATAGCAATCAGCCCCAGCATTTT. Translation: CASSKEETRYSNQPQHF.